This is a list of T cell receptor beta chains from one sample in a study of blood T cell repertoires in COVID-19. Clones were sequenced by immunoSEQ multiplex PCR, and TCRdb holds only the in-frame ones, with some missing. Among about 42,000 clones listed, around 85% were seen once. The sequencing sample was made of peripheral blood. Every receptor here comes from a human donor in a cohort sampled during active COVID-19. The CDR3 runs from the conserved cysteine through the conserved F or W. A D gene is named only where the DNA matches it firmly. Clone size, where shown, is once, few, many, or a class for clones that have expanded.

size,J,V,D,CDR3,DNA
NA,TRBJ2-1,TRBV4-1,NA,CASSPLGAGHNNEQFF,TGCGCCAGCAGCCCACTTGGGGCGGGGCATAACAATGAGCAGTTCTTC
NA,TRBJ1-4,TRBV27,TRBD1,CASSPILRPDRERKLFF,TGTGCCAGCAGTCCCATACTCCGTCCGGACAGGGAGAGAAAACTGTTTTTT
few,TRBJ2-7,TRBV11-2,NA,CASSLGTKGPYEQYF,TGTGCCAGCAGCTTAGGGACCAAGGGGCCCTACGAGCAGTACTTC
NA,TRBJ2-2,TRBV6-5,NA,CASSLGGVTGELFF,TGTGCCAGCAGTTTAGGAGGGGTCACCGGGGAGCTGTTTTTT
NA,TRBJ1-1,TRBV28,NA,CASSPFAGGTEAFF,TGTGCCAGCAGCCCCTTCGCGGGGGGCACTGAAGCTTTCTTT
NA,TRBJ2-5,TRBV5-1,TRBD1,CASSGTGYQETQYF,TGCGCCAGCAGCGGGACAGGGTACCAAGAGACCCAGTACTTC
NA,TRBJ2-2,TRBV5-1,NA,CASSLLPPGGGGTGELFF,TGCGCCAGCAGCTTGTTACCCCCCGGGGGTGGAGGTACCGGGGAGCTGTTTTTT
NA,TRBJ1-2,TRBV28,NA,CASSLLVRQGYTF,TGTGCCAGCAGTTTACTCGTGAGGCAAGGCTACACCTTC
NA,TRBJ1-5,TRBV10-3,TRBD1,CATQGIGQPQHF,TGTGCCACACAGGGGATTGGGCAGCCCCAGCATTTT
NA,TRBJ1-2,TRBV5-1,NA,CASSLAGTRHGYTF,TGCGCCAGCAGCTTGGCGGGGACAAGACATGGCTACACCTTC
NA,TRBJ1-1,TRBV7-2,NA,CASSLVEGLNTEAFF,TGTGCCAGCAGCTTAGTGGAGGGATTGAACACTGAAGCTTTCTTT
NA,TRBJ2-7,TRBV12-3/TRBV12-4,NA,CASSQPGGNEQYF,TGTGCCAGCAGCCAGCCAGGGGGGAATGAGCAGTACTTC
NA,TRBJ1-1,TRBV5-1,TRBD1,CASSPGGQSNTEAFF,TGCGCCAGCAGCCCCGGGGGACAGTCGAACACTGAAGCTTTCTTT
NA,TRBJ2-1,TRBV9,TRBD2,CASSVVPGGSEQFF,TGTGCCAGCAGCGTAGTTCCGGGGGGGAGCGAGCAGTTCTTC
NA,TRBJ2-4,TRBV4-2,NA,CASSQETGNIQYF,TGTGCCAGCAGCCAGGAAACAGGAAACATTCAGTACTTC
NA,TRBJ2-1,TRBV7-3,TRBD2,CASSLGTSGDEQFF,TGTGCCAGCAGCCTCGGGACTAGCGGAGATGAGCAGTTCTTC
NA,TRBJ1-3,TRBV30,TRBD1,CAWSVRGGGNTIYF,TGTGCCTGGAGTGTAAGAGGGGGCGGAAACACCATATATTTT
NA,TRBJ1-1,TRBV5-1,TRBD1,CASSVQGSPAFF,TGCGCCAGCAGCGTACAGGGGTCGCCAGCTTTCTTT
NA,TRBJ1-1,TRBV3-1/TRBV3-2,NA,CASSPWTENTEAFF,TGTGCCAGCAGTCCCTGGACTGAGAACACTGAAGCTTTCTTT
NA,TRBJ2-4,TRBV6-5,NA,CASRSDILAKNIQYF,TGTGCCAGCAGATCAGACATACTAGCCAAAAACATTCAGTACTTC
NA,TRBJ1-2,TRBV5-1,NA,CASLPGGGYGYTF,TGCGCCAGCTTGCCGGGGGGCGGCTATGGCTACACCTTC
NA,TRBJ1-5,TRBV5-1,NA,CASSLKWTVDSNQPQHF,TGCGCCAGCAGCTTGAAATGGACAGTGGATAGCAATCAGCCCCAGCATTTT
NA,TRBJ2-1,TRBV5-1,TRBD2,CASSLGPAGGNNEQFF,TGCGCCAGCAGCTTAGGACCAGCGGGGGGTAACAATGAGCAGTTCTTC